This paragraph covers one T cell receptor beta chain sequence. Its antigen is not identified. CDR3 length: 14 amino acids. Trimming cost V 5 bases and J 3 bases, with 16 bases left between them. Germline V CDR1 and CDR2: GTSNPN, SVGIG (reference sequence). The data belong to a study of molecular identifiers for immune sequencing clone quantification. Study-level results: Identical TCR molecules can share a barcode, and this sharing could underestimate highly expanded clone sizes.

Investigators produced naive CD8 libraries from 20,000 to 1,000,000 sorted cells, drawing on 10%, 30% or 50% RNA. TCRdb independently ran MiXCR on the PCR reads; one entry per CDR3 protein. The sample includes around 65,000 distinct CDR3 sequences, 17% of them seen just once. The sequence came from a human donor in good health. Some libraries in this study had Jurkat cell RNA spiked in. The chain carries TRBV30 and TRBJ1-1; D call uncertain. Source material: naive CD8+ T cells from blood, with Jurkat cell RNA spiked in. The subset denotes: FACS-sorted CD8+CD4-CCR7+CD45RA+ naive T cells. Written as DNA, the CDR3 is TGTGCCTGGGAAAAGGGCCTCGGGGACACTGAAGCTTTCTTT. Translation: CAWEKGLGDTEAFF.